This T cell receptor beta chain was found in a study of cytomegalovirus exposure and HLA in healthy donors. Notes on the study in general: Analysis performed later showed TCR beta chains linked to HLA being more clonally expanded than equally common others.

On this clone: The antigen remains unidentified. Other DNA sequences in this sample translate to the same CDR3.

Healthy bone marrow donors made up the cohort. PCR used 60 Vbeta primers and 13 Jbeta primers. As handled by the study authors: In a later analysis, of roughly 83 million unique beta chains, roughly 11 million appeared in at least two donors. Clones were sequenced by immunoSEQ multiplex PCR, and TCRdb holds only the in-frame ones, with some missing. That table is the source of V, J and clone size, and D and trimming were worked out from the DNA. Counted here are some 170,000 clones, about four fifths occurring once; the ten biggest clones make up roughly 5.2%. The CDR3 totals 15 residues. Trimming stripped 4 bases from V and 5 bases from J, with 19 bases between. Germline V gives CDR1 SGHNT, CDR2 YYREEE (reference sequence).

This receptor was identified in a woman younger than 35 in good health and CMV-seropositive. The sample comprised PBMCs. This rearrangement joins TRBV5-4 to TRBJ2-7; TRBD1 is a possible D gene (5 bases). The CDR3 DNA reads TGTGCCAGCAGCCCCCCCCGGGCAGGGCTAGACGAGCAGTACTTC. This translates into CASSPPRAGLDEQYF.